A selection of T cell receptor beta chains follows, all from one sample in a study of shared clonotypes between healthy human individuals. TCRdb keeps only in-frame clones here, not all; method: immunoSEQ multiplex PCR. The sample lists about 490,000 clones; around three quarters were seen once. Specimen: PBMCs. The receptors stem from a woman between 40 and 55 years old in good health. Some clones in this sample may be carry-over from other donors' samples. Both conserved end residues are part of each CDR3. Each record gives: clone size, V gene, J gene, D gene, CDR3 DNA, CDR3 protein. D genes are given only for firm matches. Clone size is given for some rows only: seen once, a few or many times, or a class if the clone is expanded.

size: few; V: TRBV2; J: TRBJ1-5; D: NA; DNA: TGTGCCAGCAGTGAACGTCTCCAGCCCCAGCATTTT; CDR3: CASSERLQPQHF
size: NA; V: TRBV28; J: TRBJ2-1; D: NA; DNA: TGTGCCAGCAGTTTAGCCGGGGCGGGCCACAACAATGAGCAGTTCTTC; CDR3: CASSLAGAGHNNEQFF
size: NA; V: TRBV29-1; J: TRBJ2-7; D: NA; DNA: TGCAGCGTAACAGGGAGCTCCTACGAGCAGTACTTC; CDR3: CSVTGSSYEQYF
size: NA; V: TRBV18; J: TRBJ2-1; D: TRBD2; DNA: TGTGCCAGCTCACCGGAAGGGTGGCTAGCGGGAGGGAAGCAGTTCTTC; CDR3: CASSPEGWLAGGKQFF
size: NA; V: TRBV7-6; J: TRBJ2-7; D: TRBD2; DNA: TGTGCCAGCAGCCTAGGGTCTAGCGGGTTGTACGAGCAGTACTTC; CDR3: CASSLGSSGLYEQYF
size: NA; V: TRBV5-1; J: TRBJ2-3; D: TRBD2; DNA: TGCGCCAGCAGCTATAGCGGGGGCGTCACAGATACGCAGTATTTT; CDR3: CASSYSGGVTDTQYF
size: NA; V: TRBV7-7; J: TRBJ2-3; D: TRBD2; DNA: TGTGCCAGCAGCCCTAGCGGGAGTGGGGATACGCAGTATTTT; CDR3: CASSPSGSGDTQYF
size: few; V: TRBV9; J: TRBJ2-3; D: NA; DNA: TGTGCCAGCAGCGTAAGGGAGTATAGCACAGATACGCAGTATTTT; CDR3: CASSVREYSTDTQYF
size: NA; V: TRBV19; J: TRBJ2-5; D: NA; DNA: TGTGCCAGTAGCCAACATGTCGGGTACAGTAAAGAGACCCAGTACTTC; CDR3: CASSQHVGYSKETQYF
size: NA; V: TRBV2; J: TRBJ2-7; D: NA; DNA: TGTGCCAGCGGGAGTGCCCTTGGGAGCTACGAGCAGTACTTC; CDR3: CASGSALGSYEQYF
size: NA; V: TRBV18; J: TRBJ2-5; D: NA; DNA: TGTGCCAGCTCACCACCGGCGGACACAGAGACCCAGTACTTC; CDR3: CASSPPADTETQYF
size: NA; V: TRBV28; J: TRBJ2-1; D: NA; DNA: TGTGCCAGCAGTCCAACCTCAGGCCCGTACTACAATGAGCAGTTCTTC; CDR3: CASSPTSGPYYNEQFF
size: NA; V: TRBV11-2; J: TRBJ2-7; D: TRBD2; DNA: TGTGCCAGCAGCCAAATTAGCGGGCCGAGCTCCTACGAGCAGTACTTC; CDR3: CASSQISGPSSYEQYF
size: NA; V: TRBV25-1; J: TRBJ2-7; D: NA; DNA: TGTGCCAGCAGCCAAGGGGAGGGGGAATACGCCGAGCAGTACTTC; CDR3: CASSQGEGEYAEQYF
size: NA; V: TRBV11-2; J: TRBJ1-1; D: NA; DNA: TGTGCCAGCAGCTTAGTACAGGGAGTTGGTGAAGCTTTCTTT; CDR3: CASSLVQGVGEAFF
size: few; V: TRBV28; J: TRBJ2-3; D: NA; DNA: TGTGCCAGCAGTTCCCCAGGGCTAGCGGTTAACAGGGCCAATACGCAGTATTTT; CDR3: CASSSPGLAVNRANTQYF
size: NA; V: TRBV7-8; J: TRBJ2-1; D: NA; DNA: TGTGCCAGCAGCTTAGGTAGGTCGGGCTCCTACAATGAGCAGTTCTTC; CDR3: CASSLGRSGSYNEQFF
size: once; V: TRBV11-2; J: TRBJ1-5; D: NA; DNA: TGTGCCAGCAGCCTGGGAGGGAGTAGGCATCAGCCCCAGCATTTT; CDR3: CASSLGGSRHQPQHF
size: NA; V: TRBV25-1; J: TRBJ2-3; D: NA; DNA: TGTGCCAGCAGAACAGCGAAAAGCACAGATACGCAGTATTTT; CDR3: CASRTAKSTDTQYF
size: NA; V: TRBV7-6; J: TRBJ2-7; D: TRBD2; DNA: TGTGCCAGCAGCCCCTCCCTGACTAGCTCAAACGAGCAGTACTTC; CDR3: CASSPSLTSSNEQYF
size: once; V: TRBV6-6; J: TRBJ2-2; D: TRBD2; DNA: TGTGCCAGCAGTAGCGGGACTAACACCGGGGAGCTGTTTTTT; CDR3: CASSSGTNTGELFF
size: NA; V: TRBV7-8; J: TRBJ1-6; D: TRBD1; DNA: TGTGCCAGCAGCTTAGGACCTACAGGGGTGTATTCACCCCTCCACTTT; CDR3: CASSLGPTGVYSPLHF
size: NA; V: TRBV9; J: TRBJ2-1; D: NA; DNA: TGTGCCAGCACCCTGGGGGGTGGGTATACCTACAATGAGCAGTTCTTC; CDR3: CASTLGGGYTYNEQFF
size: NA; V: TRBV5-1; J: TRBJ1-5; D: TRBD1; DNA: TGCGCCAGCAGCTTGGGACAGGGGGCAGATCAGCCCCAGCATTTT; CDR3: CASSLGQGADQPQHF
size: once; V: TRBV28; J: TRBJ1-2; D: NA; DNA: TGTGCCAGCAGTCCCCCGGCGGCACGCGGCTACACCTTC; CDR3: CASSPPAARGYTF
size: NA; V: TRBV4-1; J: TRBJ2-7; D: TRBD1; DNA: TGCGCCAGCAGCCAAGAAAACAGGGGGATCGACGAGCAGTACTTC; CDR3: CASSQENRGIDEQYF
size: NA; V: TRBV28; J: TRBJ1-4; D: NA; DNA: TGTGCCAGCAGTTTCGAAGACTGGGGTGGGGGACTGTTTTTT; CDR3: CASSFEDWGGGLFF
size: once; V: TRBV29-1; J: TRBJ2-7; D: TRBD2; DNA: TGCAGCGTTGGTAGCGGGGGCGGGTACGAGCAGTACTTC; CDR3: CSVGSGGGYEQYF
size: NA; V: TRBV19; J: TRBJ1-5; D: NA; DNA: TGTGCCAGTAGTTGGGAAAGGGGCTATAGCAATCAGCCCCAGCATTTT; CDR3: CASSWERGYSNQPQHF
size: NA; V: TRBV7-6; J: TRBJ2-2; D: NA; DNA: TGTGCCAGCAGCTTATCAGCAGGGCCCACCGGGGAGCTGTTTTTT; CDR3: CASSLSAGPTGELFF
size: NA; V: TRBV6-5; J: TRBJ1-1; D: NA; DNA: TGTGCCAGCAGTTACCCCGGGACGCGGGAAGCTTTCTTT; CDR3: CASSYPGTREAFF
size: NA; V: TRBV30; J: TRBJ2-3; D: NA; DNA: TGTGCCTGGGGGCTCACAGATACGCAGTATTTT; CDR3: CAWGLTDTQYF
size: NA; V: TRBV7-2; J: TRBJ1-1; D: NA; DNA: TGTGCCAGCAGCTTGGACCGTAACACTGAAGCTTTCTTT; CDR3: CASSLDRNTEAFF
size: NA; V: TRBV10-2; J: TRBJ2-3; D: NA; DNA: TGCGCCAGCCGGCGAAAGGACAGTCTTATCACAGATACGCAGTATTTT; CDR3: CASRRKDSLITDTQYF
size: NA; V: TRBV19; J: TRBJ1-1; D: NA; DNA: TGTGCCAGTAGTAGGACGATGAACACTGAAGCTTTCTTT; CDR3: CASSRTMNTEAFF
size: NA; V: TRBV5-1; J: TRBJ1-1; D: TRBD1; DNA: TGCGCCAGCAGCCTAGGGACAGTACCGACGAACACTGAAGCTTTCTTT; CDR3: CASSLGTVPTNTEAFF
size: NA; V: TRBV5-4; J: TRBJ2-5; D: TRBD2; DNA: TGTGCCAGCAGCACGGGACTAGCGTTTTGTCAAGAGACCCAGTACTTC; CDR3: CASSTGLAFCQETQYF
size: NA; V: TRBV28; J: TRBJ1-2; D: NA; DNA: TGTGCCAGCAACGGTAACTATGGCTACACCTTC; CDR3: CASNGNYGYTF
size: NA; V: TRBV7-9; J: TRBJ2-1; D: TRBD2; DNA: TGTGCCAGCAGCTTAGCACTAGCGGGGACTTACAATGAGCAGTTCTTC; CDR3: CASSLALAGTYNEQFF
size: NA; V: TRBV13; J: TRBJ2-7; D: TRBD2; DNA: TGTGCCAGCAGCCGCCGGACTAGCGGTTCCTACGAGCAGTACTTC; CDR3: CASSRRTSGSYEQYF
size: once; V: TRBV7-2; J: TRBJ2-7; D: NA; DNA: TGTGCCAGCAGCCCTGAGCGGATGACCTCCTACGAGCAGTACTTC; CDR3: CASSPERMTSYEQYF
size: few; V: TRBV30; J: TRBJ1-1; D: NA; DNA: TGTGCCTGGAGAGTTAGGGGGGGGTACACTGAAGCTTTCTTT; CDR3: CAWRVRGGYTEAFF
size: NA; V: TRBV19; J: TRBJ2-3; D: NA; DNA: TGTGCCAGTAGTATGACCGGGACTCCCACAGATACGCAGTATTTT; CDR3: CASSMTGTPTDTQYF
size: NA; V: TRBV7-3; J: TRBJ2-7; D: NA; DNA: TGTGCCAGCAGCCCCGTGGGGGGGCCCTACGAGCAGTACTTC; CDR3: CASSPVGGPYEQYF
size: NA; V: TRBV5-1; J: TRBJ2-3; D: TRBD2; DNA: TGCGCCAGCATTCCTAGCGGCATTAGCACAGATACGCAGTATTTT; CDR3: CASIPSGISTDTQYF
size: once; V: TRBV18; J: TRBJ1-1; D: NA; DNA: TGTGCCAGCTCACCGGCTGTCACTGAAGCTTTCTTT; CDR3: CASSPAVTEAFF
size: NA; V: TRBV5-1; J: TRBJ1-1; D: TRBD1; DNA: TGCGCCAGCAGCTTGGAGGACAGGGATGGCACTGAAGCTTTCTTT; CDR3: CASSLEDRDGTEAFF
size: NA; V: TRBV9; J: TRBJ2-2; D: NA; DNA: TGTGCCAGCAGCGCAACCCAAAGTGTATGGGGAAGCGGCACCGGGGAGCTGTTTTTT; CDR3: CASSATQSVWGSGTGELFF
size: NA; V: TRBV7-3; J: TRBJ2-5; D: TRBD2; DNA: TGTGCCAGCAGCCCCGGACTAGCGGACGGGGAGACCCAGTACTTC; CDR3: CASSPGLADGETQYF
size: NA; V: TRBV4-1; J: TRBJ2-7; D: NA; DNA: TGCGCCAGCAGCCATTCTAGGGGTAGCCCCTACGAGCAGTACTTC; CDR3: CASSHSRGSPYEQYF
size: few; V: TRBV7-8; J: TRBJ2-7; D: TRBD1; DNA: TGTGCCAGCAGCTCGGACAGGGGGCCCTACGAGCAGTACTTC; CDR3: CASSSDRGPYEQYF
size: NA; V: TRBV6-6; J: TRBJ2-5; D: TRBD1; DNA: TGTGCCAGCAGTTGGGCAGGGGGCCAAGAGACCCAGTACTTC; CDR3: CASSWAGGQETQYF
size: NA; V: TRBV7-9; J: TRBJ2-7; D: NA; DNA: TGTGCCAGCAGCCCTCAACTTGGCGAGCAGTACTTC; CDR3: CASSPQLGEQYF
size: NA; V: TRBV7-8; J: TRBJ1-2; D: NA; DNA: TGTGCCAGCAGCTTACTGCGGAGAGCTAACTATGGCTACACCTTC; CDR3: CASSLLRRANYGYTF
size: once; V: TRBV6-4; J: TRBJ2-1; D: TRBD2; DNA: TGTGCCAGCAGTGACCGGTCTAGCGGGGGTAATGAGCAGTTCTTC; CDR3: CASSDRSSGGNEQFF
size: NA; V: TRBV15; J: TRBJ2-5; D: NA; DNA: TGTGCCACCAGCACAGATTTATTCCAAGAGACCCAGTACTTC; CDR3: CATSTDLFQETQYF
size: once; V: TRBV5-4; J: TRBJ2-1; D: NA; DNA: TGTGCCAGCAGCTTGGCCACCGCCTCCGAGCAGTTCTTC; CDR3: CASSLATASEQFF
size: NA; V: TRBV7-6; J: TRBJ1-6; D: NA; DNA: TGTGCCAGCAGCCAGGGGAGTTCACCCCTCCACTTT; CDR3: CASSQGSSPLHF
size: many; V: TRBV5-3; J: TRBJ2-3; D: NA; DNA: TGTGCCAGAAGCTCCGGCCGAGCAAGCACAGATACGCAGTATTTT; CDR3: CARSSGRASTDTQYF